The T cell receptor (beta chain) described here comes from a study of T cell responses to AZD1222 COVID-19 vaccine. Per germline, CDR1 SGDLS and CDR2 YYNGEE. This CDR3 has 12 residues. Sequencing used immunoSEQ multiplex PCR; TCRdb keeps in-frame clones, though not all of them. Here the sample spans about 94,000 clones, 85% being singletons. As for this clone: The junction departs from germline at one end; a sequencing error may be responsible.

The chain employs TRBV9 and TRBJ2-1, with 7 bases that match TRBD2. This TCR was recovered from an adult who received the AZD1222 COVID-19 vaccine. This material consisted of peripheral blood, taken 28 days after the second AZD1222 dose. CDR3 in amino acids: CASSGDYYEQFF. The CDR3 DNA reads as TGTGCCAGCAGCGGGGACTACTATGAGCAGTTCTTC.